This paragraph covers one TCR beta chain sequence. The target of this receptor is not known. Base qualities are missing; no much larger clone stands one base away. The germline V gene yields SGHVS for CDR1 and FQNEAQ for CDR2. There are 13 amino acids in the CDR3, from cysteine to phenylalanine inclusive. Only the CDR3 DNA stays, 39 bases, in frame from base 1. At the junction V is shortened by 5 bases and J by 3 bases, with 8 bases in between. This record belongs to a study of neoadjuvant anti-PD-1 for oral cavity cancer (dated by TCRdb to about 2021). Study-wide context: Patients mostly received three to four biweekly doses of nivolumab at 3 mg/kg before curative-intent surgical resection. A fourth nivolumab dose was given around day 43 to patients without progression, and definitive surgical resection was performed in those patients on days 50-56. The parent correlative cohort included approximately 13 patients, with an approximately 34% response rate. Patients with complete response, partial response or stable disease by RECIST 1.1 were defined as responders, whereas patients with progression were defined as non-responders.

According to the study, the label for this sample's time point signals: after neoadjuvant nivolumab, at surgical resection. Patients had been newly diagnosed with stage II-IVA oral cavity squamous cell carcinoma, and no prior systemic or radiation treatment had been given to the patients. Everyone in the cohort had locally advanced, HPV-negative oral cavity squamous cell carcinoma. Peripheral blood mononuclear cells were analyzed directly and were not maintained or expanded in culture. Samples were obtained from a longitudinal correlative study of a single-arm phase II trial of neoadjuvant nivolumab in oral cavity squamous cell carcinoma. Genomic DNA-based TCRbeta sequencing was performed on subject-matched pre- and post-treatment PBMCs and tumors from three responders and three non-responders. Peripheral blood mononuclear cells were collected once before nivolumab treatment and again after treatment, at the time of surgery. Genomic DNA was isolated from PBMCs using the Maxwell RSC DNA from Cells kit.

What the study reported, not specific to this receptor: After neoadjuvant nivolumab, significantly higher T cell clonality (Gini index) was found within PBMCs in non-responders than in responders. Higher pretreatment blood Treg/Th17 ratios correlated with both higher pretreatment blood TCRbeta clonality and lower post-treatment tumor TCRbeta clonality. TCR analyses included only a few patients per response group, and the authors called for larger cohorts for validation.

For deep sequencing of PBMC libraries, mostly roughly 450 ng of input genomic DNA was used, and six replicates were run per sample. TCRbeta libraries were prepared with the immunoSEQ hsTCRbeta kit according to the manufacturer's instructions. The completed libraries were mixed into a single pool at 3 nM, then sequenced with an Illumina NovaSeq 6000 S4 flow cell. The paper's data handling went like this. Raw data preprocessing and quality control were performed with the immunoSEQ Analyzer. The analysis was limited to productive rearrangements, and each clonotype was defined by a unique CDR3 amino acid sequence. Repertoire clonality was estimated as the Gini-Simpson index, computed with the R package tcR. Student's t test was used to compare Gini indices, and Pearson correlation was used to assess associations with tumor size change. TCRdb re-hosts the immuneACCESS table, in-frame sequences only. Its copies lack some clones; in the studies checked, an unresolved V gene accounts for under half of them, and the cause for the rest is not known. Clonal size and the V and J genes are those of that table, whereas D and trimming came from the DNA. For this sample there are some 31,000 clones; roughly 79% appear just once. Under 3.5% of the sample lies in the top ten.

The sequences come from PBMCs, collected after nivolumab (anti-PD-1) treatment. The sequence links TRBV7-8 to TRBJ1-5; too little of a D gene remains to name it. This receptor was identified in a person aged 35-79 years with oral cavity squamous cell carcinoma. The CDR3 reads as follows: CASSPSVNQPQHF. In nucleotide form, the sequence is TGTGCCAGCAGCCCCAGTGTCAATCAGCCCCAGCATTTT.